This TCR beta chain was identified during a study of shared clonotypes between healthy human individuals. This CDR3 has 13 amino acids. V gave up 6 bases and J gave up 3 bases, with 8 bases separating them. Germline assignment: CDR1 MNHEY and CDR2 SVGAGI. With regard to this clone: Its antigen is currently unknown.

Broader study findings: Clonotypes not shared had lower generation probabilities than those common to all four donors. Naive CD4 clonotype sharing across several donors was approximately 5.2%.

Naive CD4+ cells were CD45RA-selected; the remaining cells were memory. The authors split each subset's genomic DNA evenly across several immunoSEQ plates. The method was immunoSEQ multiplex PCR; TCRdb's version includes in-frame clones alone and lacks a portion of them. The sample records 2 million to 2.5 million clones, approximately 94% being singletons. The sample comprised naive CD4+ T cells sorted from blood. Stated subset: CD45RA+ positively selected. The rearrangement joins TRBV6-5 to TRBJ2-2, with D perhaps matching TRBD1 or TRBD2 (5 bases each). The receptor's source is a man younger than 35 in good health. For the CDR3, the DNA is TGTGCCAGCAGGGGACGGGACACCGGGGAGCTGTTTTTT. Its translation: CASRGRDTGELFF.